This is a list of T cell receptor beta chains from one sample in a study of blood T cell repertoires in COVID-19. Here immunoSEQ multiplex PCR was the method, and the copy in TCRdb shows in-frame clones only, minus some. The table has approximately 260,000 clones, nearly 90% seen once. Sequencing used PBMCs or T cells enriched from blood (not recorded which). These receptors were obtained from a woman in her sixties who had recovered from COVID-19. CDR3s leave out the opening cysteine and the closing phenylalanine or tryptophan. Each record gives: V gene, J gene, CDR3 protein.

V: TRBV4-1; J: TRBJ1-1; CDR3: ASSYSGAGSEAF
V: TRBV21-1; J: TRBJ2-2; CDR3: ASSSPGDRFTGELF
V: TRBV19; J: TRBJ2-1; CDR3: ASSILNEQF
V: TRBV3-1/TRBV3-2; J: TRBJ2-1; CDR3: ASSQEHIFSYNEQF
V: TRBV19; J: TRBJ1-1; CDR3: ATTGNTEAF
V: TRBV5-1; J: TRBJ2-5; CDR3: ASSLALNRGRGTQY
V: TRBV7-9; J: TRBJ1-4; CDR3: ASSPTGPWEKLF
V: TRBV30; J: TRBJ1-1; CDR3: AWSRIPGTSWGTEAF
V: TRBV2; J: TRBJ1-6; CDR3: ASDPTGYGSPLH
V: TRBV7-7; J: TRBJ2-1; CDR3: ASSPDWTQYNEQF
V: TRBV19; J: TRBJ2-1; CDR3: ASSISTDRGRAGAYNEQF
V: TRBV6-1; J: TRBJ2-5; CDR3: ASSEYTFLETQY
V: TRBV28; J: TRBJ2-1; CDR3: ATSGNYEQF
V: TRBV2; J: TRBJ2-3; CDR3: ATPRDRSTDTQY
V: TRBV11-3; J: TRBJ2-1; CDR3: ASSLAADYNEQF
V: TRBV21-1; J: TRBJ2-5; CDR3: ASSPYLAGEETQY
V: TRBV5-1; J: TRBJ1-6; CDR3: ASSSDRFGDSPLH
V: TRBV5-6; J: TRBJ2-3; CDR3: ASRKLLVSTDTQY
V: TRBV5-1; J: TRBJ1-6; CDR3: ASSKNADRLSPLH
V: TRBV5-1; J: TRBJ1-4; CDR3: ASSNSGGFHEKLF
V: TRBV28; J: TRBJ1-4; CDR3: ASRTADATNEKLF
V: TRBV20-1; J: TRBJ2-7; CDR3: SASTSGVPEQY
V: TRBV25-1; J: TRBJ1-4; CDR3: ASSESGQREKLF
V: TRBV28; J: TRBJ2-7; CDR3: ASSSLAGGAYEQY
V: TRBV5-1; J: TRBJ1-6; CDR3: ASSLVSSYNSPLH
V: TRBV19; J: TRBJ1-5; CDR3: ASTAGQGIQPQH
V: TRBV12-3/TRBV12-4; J: TRBJ1-5; CDR3: ASKEGNQPQH
V: TRBV5-1; J: TRBJ1-4; CDR3: ASSLVAGEEKLF
V: TRBV5-1; J: TRBJ1-6; CDR3: ASSSDSYNSPLH
V: TRBV6-4; J: TRBJ1-2; CDR3: ASSEQPGQGVGYT
V: TRBV3-1/TRBV3-2; J: TRBJ2-7; CDR3: ASSQFRGNEQY
V: TRBV18; J: TRBJ1-1; CDR3: ASSSSGPTEAF
V: TRBV28; J: TRBJ1-1; CDR3: ASITGGEGNAEAF
V: TRBV7-9; J: TRBJ2-7; CDR3: ASSLRGNEQY
V: TRBV15; J: TRBJ2-7; CDR3: ATSRDFPRQGRPYEQY
V: TRBV10-3; J: TRBJ2-7; CDR3: AISEGTGGFEQY
V: TRBV30; J: TRBJ2-7; CDR3: AWSRGPYEQY
V: TRBV27; J: TRBJ1-4; CDR3: ASSGPGQGGEKLF
V: TRBV18; J: TRBJ2-5; CDR3: ASSLSGGETQY
V: TRBV15; J: TRBJ2-6; CDR3: ATRESSGANVLT
V: TRBV27; J: TRBJ1-6; CDR3: ASNRATGGGNSPLH
V: TRBV29-1; J: TRBJ1-4; CDR3: SVKTGGEKLF
V: TRBV5-1; J: TRBJ1-5; CDR3: ASSPEGGHSNQPQH
V: TRBV5-4; J: TRBJ2-3; CDR3: ASSSPSSTDTQY
V: TRBV5-8; J: TRBJ1-1; CDR3: ASSRTSEAF
V: TRBV5-1; J: TRBJ1-2; CDR3: ASSLDRGNYGYT
V: TRBV28; J: TRBJ1-4; CDR3: ASSSPEVVEKLF
V: TRBV24-1; J: TRBJ2-1; CDR3: ATSDPGTSGDEQF
V: TRBV4-2; J: TRBJ1-1; CDR3: AGSPVAAGGDTEAF
V: TRBV4-1; J: TRBJ2-2; CDR3: ASLLVDTNTGELF
V: TRBV28; J: TRBJ2-1; CDR3: ASSSGTPGNEQF
V: TRBV30; J: TRBJ2-3; CDR3: AWSVVQGTDTQY
V: TRBV7-8; J: TRBJ2-2; CDR3: ASRTSGSYTGELF
V: TRBV2; J: TRBJ1-2; CDR3: ASSVDTGGYGYT
V: TRBV7-2; J: TRBJ2-7; CDR3: ASSLGQRALRYEQY
V: TRBV7-9; J: TRBJ1-1; CDR3: ASSSTTGMNTEAF
V: TRBV7-9; J: TRBJ2-7; CDR3: ASSHRGVGEQY